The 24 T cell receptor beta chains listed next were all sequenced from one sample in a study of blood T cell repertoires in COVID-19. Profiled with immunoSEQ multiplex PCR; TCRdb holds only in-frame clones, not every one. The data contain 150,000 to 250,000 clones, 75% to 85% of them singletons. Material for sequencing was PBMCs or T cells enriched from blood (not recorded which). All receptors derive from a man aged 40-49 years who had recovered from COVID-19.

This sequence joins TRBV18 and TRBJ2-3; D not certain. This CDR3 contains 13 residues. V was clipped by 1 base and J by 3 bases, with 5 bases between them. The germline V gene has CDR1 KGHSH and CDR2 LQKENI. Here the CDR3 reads CASSPLRTDTQYF. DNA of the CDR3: TGTGCCAGCTCACCACTCCGGACAGATACGCAGTATTTT.

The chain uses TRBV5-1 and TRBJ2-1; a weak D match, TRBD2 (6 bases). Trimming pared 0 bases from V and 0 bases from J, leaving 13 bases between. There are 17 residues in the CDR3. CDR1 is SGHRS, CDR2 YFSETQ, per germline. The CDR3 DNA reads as TGCGCCAGCAGCTTGGATATTAGCGGATACTCCTACAATGAGCAGTTCTTC. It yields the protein CASSLDISGYSYNEQFF.

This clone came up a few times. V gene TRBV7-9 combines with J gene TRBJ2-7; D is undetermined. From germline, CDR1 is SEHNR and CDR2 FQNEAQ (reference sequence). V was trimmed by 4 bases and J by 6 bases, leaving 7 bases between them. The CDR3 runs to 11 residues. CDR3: CASSSYSEQYF. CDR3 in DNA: TGTGCCAGCAGCTCGTATTCCGAGCAGTACTTC.

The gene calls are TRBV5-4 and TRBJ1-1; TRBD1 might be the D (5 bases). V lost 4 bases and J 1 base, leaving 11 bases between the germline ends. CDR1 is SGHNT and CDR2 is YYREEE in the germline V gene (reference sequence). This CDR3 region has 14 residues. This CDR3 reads CASSPRDPNTEAFF. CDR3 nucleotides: TGTGCCAGCAGCCCGCGGGACCCGAACACTGAAGCTTTCTTT.

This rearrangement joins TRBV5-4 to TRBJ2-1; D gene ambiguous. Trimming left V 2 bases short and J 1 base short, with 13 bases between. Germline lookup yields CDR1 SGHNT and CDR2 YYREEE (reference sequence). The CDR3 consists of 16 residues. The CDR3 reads CASSFTAVVSYNEQFF. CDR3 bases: TGTGCCAGCAGCTTCACTGCGGTGGTTTCCTACAATGAGCAGTTCTTC.

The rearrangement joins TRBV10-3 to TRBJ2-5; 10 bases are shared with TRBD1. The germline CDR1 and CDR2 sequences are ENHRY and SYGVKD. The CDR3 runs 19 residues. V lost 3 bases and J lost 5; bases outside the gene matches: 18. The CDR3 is CAISDPGQGIHPMSETQYF. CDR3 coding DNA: TGTGCCATCAGTGATCCGGGACAGGGGATCCATCCTATGTCGGAGACCCAGTACTTC.

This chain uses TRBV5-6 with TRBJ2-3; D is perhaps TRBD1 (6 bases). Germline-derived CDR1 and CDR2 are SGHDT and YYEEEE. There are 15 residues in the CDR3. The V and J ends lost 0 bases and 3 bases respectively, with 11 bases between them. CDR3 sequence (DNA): TGTGCCAGCAGCTTGGAAACAGGGCCTACAGATACGCAGTATTTT. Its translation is CASSLETGPTDTQYF. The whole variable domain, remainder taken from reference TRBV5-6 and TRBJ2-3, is DAGVTQSPTHLIKTRGQQVTLRCSPKSGHDTVSWYQQALGQGPQFIFQYYEEEERQRGNFPDRFSGHQFPNYSSELNVNALLLGDSALYLCASSLETGPTDTQYFGPGTRLTVL.

CDR3 region: CASRQRQAPWNTIYF. The CDR3 region has the DNA TGTGCCAGCAGGCAAAGACAGGCCCCATGGAACACCATATATTTT. The rearrangement links TRBV28 to TRBJ1-3, with D tentatively TRBD1 (6 bases). The CDR3 has 15 amino acids. CDR1 and CDR2 from the germline V gene are MDHEN and SYDVKM. Trimming took 6 bases from V and 7 from J, leaving 19 bases between them.

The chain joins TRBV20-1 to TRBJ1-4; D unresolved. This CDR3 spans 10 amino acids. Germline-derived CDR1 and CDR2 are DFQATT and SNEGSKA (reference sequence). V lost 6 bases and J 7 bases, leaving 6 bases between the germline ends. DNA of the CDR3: TGCAGTGCCCGCGGTGAAAAACTGTTTTTT. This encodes CSARGEKLFF.

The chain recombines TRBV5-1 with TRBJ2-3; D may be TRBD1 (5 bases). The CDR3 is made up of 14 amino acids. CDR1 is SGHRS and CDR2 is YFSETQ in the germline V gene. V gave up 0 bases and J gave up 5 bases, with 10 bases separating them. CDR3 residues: CASSLAGKIDTQYF. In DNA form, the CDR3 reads TGCGCCAGCAGCTTGGCAGGGAAGATAGATACGCAGTATTTT.

The CDR3 here is CASTSGQATSYEQYF. CDR3 DNA sequence: TGTGCCAGTACCTCCGGACAGGCAACCTCCTACGAGCAGTACTTC. The V gene is TRBV19, the J gene TRBJ2-7, with TRBD1 matching 7 bases. V was pared by 7 bases and J by 0 bases, with 9 bases of the junction left unmatched. The CDR3 is made up of 15 amino acids. CDR1 is LNHDA, CDR2 SQIVND, per germline (reference sequence).

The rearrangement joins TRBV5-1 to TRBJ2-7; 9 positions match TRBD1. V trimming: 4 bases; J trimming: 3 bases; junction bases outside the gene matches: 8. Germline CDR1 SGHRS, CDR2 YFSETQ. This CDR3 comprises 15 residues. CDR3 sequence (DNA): TGCGCCAGCAGCAGACCGGGACAGGGCTTCTACGAGCAGTACTTC. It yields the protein CASSRPGQGFYEQYF.

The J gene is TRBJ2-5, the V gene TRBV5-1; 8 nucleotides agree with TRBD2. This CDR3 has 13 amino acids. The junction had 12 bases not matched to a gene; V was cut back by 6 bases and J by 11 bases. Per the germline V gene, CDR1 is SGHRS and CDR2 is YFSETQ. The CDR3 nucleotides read TGCGCCAGCACCCCTACGGGGGGGGACGCACAGTACTTC. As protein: CASTPTGGDAQYF.

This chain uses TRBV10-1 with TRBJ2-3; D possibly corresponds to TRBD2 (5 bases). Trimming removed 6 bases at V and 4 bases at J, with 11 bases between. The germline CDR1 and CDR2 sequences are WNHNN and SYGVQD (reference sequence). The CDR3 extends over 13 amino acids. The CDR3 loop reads CASREAGADTQYF. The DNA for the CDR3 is TGCGCCAGCAGGGAGGCCGGGGCAGATACGCAGTATTTT.

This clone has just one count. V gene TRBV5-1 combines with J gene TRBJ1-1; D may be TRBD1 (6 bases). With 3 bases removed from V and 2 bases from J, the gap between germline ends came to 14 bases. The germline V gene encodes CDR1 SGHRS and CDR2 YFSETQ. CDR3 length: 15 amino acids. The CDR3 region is CASSSAAGANTEAFF. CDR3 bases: TGCGCCAGCAGCTCGGCCGCAGGGGCCAACACTGAAGCTTTCTTT.

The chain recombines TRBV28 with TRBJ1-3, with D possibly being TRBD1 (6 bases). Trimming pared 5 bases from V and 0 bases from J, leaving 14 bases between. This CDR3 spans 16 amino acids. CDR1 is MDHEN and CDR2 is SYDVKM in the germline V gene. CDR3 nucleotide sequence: TGTGCCAGCAGTCCGCTCGACAGGATCTCTGGAAACACCATATATTTT. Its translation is CASSPLDRISGNTIYF.

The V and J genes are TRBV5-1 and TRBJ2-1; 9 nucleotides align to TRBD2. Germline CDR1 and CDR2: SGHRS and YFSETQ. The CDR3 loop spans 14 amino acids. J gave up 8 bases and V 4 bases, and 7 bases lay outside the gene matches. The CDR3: CASSGTSGLDEQFF. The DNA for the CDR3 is TGCGCCAGCAGCGGAACTAGCGGGTTGGATGAGCAGTTCTTC.

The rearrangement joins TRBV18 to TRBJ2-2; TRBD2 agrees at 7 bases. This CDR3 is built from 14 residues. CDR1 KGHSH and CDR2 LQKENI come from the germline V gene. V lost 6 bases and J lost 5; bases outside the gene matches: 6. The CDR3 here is CASSREAGTGELFF. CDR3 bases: TGTGCCAGCTCCCGGGAGGCGGGTACCGGGGAGCTGTTTTTT.

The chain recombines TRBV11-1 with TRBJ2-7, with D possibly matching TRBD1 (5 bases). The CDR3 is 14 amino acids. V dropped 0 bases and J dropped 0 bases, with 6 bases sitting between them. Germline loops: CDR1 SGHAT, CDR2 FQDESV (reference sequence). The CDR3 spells CASSLAQGSYEQYV. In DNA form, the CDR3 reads TGTGCCAGCAGCTTAGCGCAGGGCTCCTACGAGCAGTACGTC.

The CDR3 nucleotides read TGTGCCAGCAGTTTGGCACAGGGTAAGCCCCAGCATTTT. It specifies CASSLAQGKPQHF. The gene calls are TRBV6-2 or TRBV6-3 and TRBJ1-5, with D perhaps matching TRBD1 (6 bases). From germline, CDR1 is MNHEY and CDR2 SVGEGT. The CDR3 is 13 amino acids. Trimming removed 4 bases from V and 8 bases from J, with 12 bases in between.

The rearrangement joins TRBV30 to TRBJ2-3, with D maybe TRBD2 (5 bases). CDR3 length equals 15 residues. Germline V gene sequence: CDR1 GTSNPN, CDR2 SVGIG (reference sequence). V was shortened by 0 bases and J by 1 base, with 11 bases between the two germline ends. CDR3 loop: CAWSVMGRGTDTQYF. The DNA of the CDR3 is TGTGCCTGGAGTGTTATGGGGAGAGGCACAGATACGCAGTATTTT.

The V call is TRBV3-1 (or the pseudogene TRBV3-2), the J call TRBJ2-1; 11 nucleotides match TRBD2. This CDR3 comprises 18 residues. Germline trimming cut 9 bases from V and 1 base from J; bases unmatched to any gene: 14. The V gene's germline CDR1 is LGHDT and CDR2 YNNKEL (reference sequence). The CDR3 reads CASAEWSTSGGSYNEQFF. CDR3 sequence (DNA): TGTGCCAGTGCAGAGTGGAGTACTAGCGGGGGATCCTACAATGAGCAGTTCTTC.

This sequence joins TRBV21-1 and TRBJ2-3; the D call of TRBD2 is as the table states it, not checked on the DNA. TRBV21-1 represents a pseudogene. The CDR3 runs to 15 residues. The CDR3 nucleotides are TGTGCCAGCAGAGAACTAGCGGGAGATCCAGATACGCAGTATTTT. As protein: CASRELAGDPDTQYF.

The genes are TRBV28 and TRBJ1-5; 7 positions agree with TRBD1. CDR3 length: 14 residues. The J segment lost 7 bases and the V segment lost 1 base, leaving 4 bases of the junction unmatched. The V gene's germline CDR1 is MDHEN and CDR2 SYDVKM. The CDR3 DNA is TGTGCCAGCAGTTTATCATCAGGGGGACAGCCCCAGCATTTT. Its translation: CASSLSSGGQPQHF.